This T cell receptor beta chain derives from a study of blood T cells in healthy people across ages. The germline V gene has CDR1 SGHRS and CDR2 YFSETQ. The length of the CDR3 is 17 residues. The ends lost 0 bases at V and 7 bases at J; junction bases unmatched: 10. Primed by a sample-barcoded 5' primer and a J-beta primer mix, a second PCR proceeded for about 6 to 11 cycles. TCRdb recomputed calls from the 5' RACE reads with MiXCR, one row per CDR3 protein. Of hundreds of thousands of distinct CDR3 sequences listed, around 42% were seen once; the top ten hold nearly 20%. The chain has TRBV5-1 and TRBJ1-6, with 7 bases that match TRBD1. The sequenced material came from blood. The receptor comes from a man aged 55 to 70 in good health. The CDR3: CASSLGRQGVENSPLHF. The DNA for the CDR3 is TGCGCCAGCAGCTTGGGGCGACAGGGTGTGGAAAATTCACCCCTCCACTTT.